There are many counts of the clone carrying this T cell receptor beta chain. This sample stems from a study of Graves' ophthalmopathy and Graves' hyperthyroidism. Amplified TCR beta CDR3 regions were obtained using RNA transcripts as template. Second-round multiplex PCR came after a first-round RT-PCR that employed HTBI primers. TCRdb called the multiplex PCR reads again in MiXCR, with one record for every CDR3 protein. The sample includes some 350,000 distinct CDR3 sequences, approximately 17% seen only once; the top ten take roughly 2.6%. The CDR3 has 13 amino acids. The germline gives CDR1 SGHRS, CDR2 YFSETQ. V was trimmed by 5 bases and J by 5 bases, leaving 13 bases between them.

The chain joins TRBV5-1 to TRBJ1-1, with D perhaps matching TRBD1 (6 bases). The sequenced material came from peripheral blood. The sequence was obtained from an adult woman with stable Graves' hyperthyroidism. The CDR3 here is CASRQVQGTEAFF. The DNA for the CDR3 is TGCGCCAGCAGGCAGGTTCAGGGGACTGAAGCTTTCTTT.